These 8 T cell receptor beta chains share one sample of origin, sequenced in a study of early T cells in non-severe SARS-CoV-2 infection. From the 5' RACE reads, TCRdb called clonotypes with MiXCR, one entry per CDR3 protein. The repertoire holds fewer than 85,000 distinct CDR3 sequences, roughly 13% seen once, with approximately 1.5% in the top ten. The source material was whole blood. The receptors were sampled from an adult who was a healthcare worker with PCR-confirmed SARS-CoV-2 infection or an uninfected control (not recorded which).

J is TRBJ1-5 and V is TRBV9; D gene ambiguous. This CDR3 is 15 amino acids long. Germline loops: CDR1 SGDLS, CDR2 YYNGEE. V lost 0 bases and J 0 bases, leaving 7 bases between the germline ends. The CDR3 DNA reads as TGTGCCAGCAGCGTAGGGAAGGCTAGCAATCAGCCCCAGCATTTT. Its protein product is CASSVGKASNQPQHF.

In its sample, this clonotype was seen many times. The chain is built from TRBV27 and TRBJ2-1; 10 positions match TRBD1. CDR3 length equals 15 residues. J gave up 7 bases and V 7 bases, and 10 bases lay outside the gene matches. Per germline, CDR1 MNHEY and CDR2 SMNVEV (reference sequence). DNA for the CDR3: TGTGCCAGCACCACCCGGGACAGGGGCTGGAATGAGCAGTTCTTC. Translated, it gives CASTTRDRGWNEQFF.

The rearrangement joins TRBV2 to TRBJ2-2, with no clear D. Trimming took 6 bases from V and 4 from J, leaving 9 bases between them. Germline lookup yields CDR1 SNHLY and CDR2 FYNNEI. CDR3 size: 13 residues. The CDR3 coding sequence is TGTGCCAGCAGGGCACTTCCCACCGGGGAGCTGTTTTTT. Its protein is CASRALPTGELFF.

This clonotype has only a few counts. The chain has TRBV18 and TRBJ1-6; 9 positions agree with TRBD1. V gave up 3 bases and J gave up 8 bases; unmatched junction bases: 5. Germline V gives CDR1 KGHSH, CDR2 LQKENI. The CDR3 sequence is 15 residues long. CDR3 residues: CASSPRDRVYSPLHF. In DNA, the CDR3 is TGTGCCAGCTCACCCCGGGACAGGGTATATTCACCCCTCCACTTT.

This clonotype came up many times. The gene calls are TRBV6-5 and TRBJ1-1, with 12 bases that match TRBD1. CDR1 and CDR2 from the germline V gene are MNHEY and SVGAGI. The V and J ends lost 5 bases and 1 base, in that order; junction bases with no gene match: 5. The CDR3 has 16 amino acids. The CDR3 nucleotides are TGTGCCAGCAGTGGGGGACAGGGGGCCCGGAACACTGAAGCTTTCTTT. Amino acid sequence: CASSGGQGARNTEAFF.

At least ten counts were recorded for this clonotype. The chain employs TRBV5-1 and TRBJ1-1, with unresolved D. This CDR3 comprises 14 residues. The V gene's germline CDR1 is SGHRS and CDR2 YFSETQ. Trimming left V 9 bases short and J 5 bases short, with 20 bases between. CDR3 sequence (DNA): TGCGCCACAAGGCCGGGGTCGGGGAAAACTGAAGCTTTCTTT. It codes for CATRPGSGKTEAFF.

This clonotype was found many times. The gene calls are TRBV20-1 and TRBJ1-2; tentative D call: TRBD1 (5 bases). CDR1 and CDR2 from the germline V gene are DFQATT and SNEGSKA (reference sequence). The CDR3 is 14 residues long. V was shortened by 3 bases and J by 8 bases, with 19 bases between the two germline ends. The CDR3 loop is CSARRQGGEIGYTF. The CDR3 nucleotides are TGCAGTGCTAGGCGTCAGGGAGGGGAGATAGGCTACACCTTC.

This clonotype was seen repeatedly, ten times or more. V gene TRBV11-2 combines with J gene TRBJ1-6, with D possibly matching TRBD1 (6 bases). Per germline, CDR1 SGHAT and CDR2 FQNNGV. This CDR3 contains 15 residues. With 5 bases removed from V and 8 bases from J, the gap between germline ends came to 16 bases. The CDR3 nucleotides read TGTGCCAGCAGCCCTACCGACAGGACCCATTCACCCCTCCACTTT. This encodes CASSPTDRTHSPLHF. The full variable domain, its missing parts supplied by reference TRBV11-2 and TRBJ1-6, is EAGVAQSPRYKIIEKRQSVAFWCNPISGHATLYWYQQILGQGPKLLIQFQNNGVVDDSQLPKDRFSAERLKGVDSTLKIQPAKLEDSAVYLCASSPTDRTHSPLHFGNGTRLTVT.